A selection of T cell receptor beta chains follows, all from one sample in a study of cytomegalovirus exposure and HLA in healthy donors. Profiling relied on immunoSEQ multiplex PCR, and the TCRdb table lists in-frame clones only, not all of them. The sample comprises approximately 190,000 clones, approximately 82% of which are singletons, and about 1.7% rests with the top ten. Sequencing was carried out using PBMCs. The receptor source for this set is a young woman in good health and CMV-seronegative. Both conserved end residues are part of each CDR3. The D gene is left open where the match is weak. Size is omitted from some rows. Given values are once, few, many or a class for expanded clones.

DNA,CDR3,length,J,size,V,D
TGTGCCAGCAGTGGGACGGACAGGCGTGCCTACGAGCAGTACTTC,CASSGTDRRAYEQYF,15,TRBJ2-7,few,TRBV6-1,TRBD1
TGTGCCAGCAGTCTAGCCTCCGGCGTAGATGAGCAGTTCTTC,CASSLASGVDEQFF,14,TRBJ2-1,NA,TRBV27,NA
TGTGCCAGCAGTAAGACAGGGGAGGAGACAGATACGCAGTATTTT,CASSKTGEETDTQYF,15,TRBJ2-3,NA,TRBV28,TRBD1
TGCGCCAGCAGCCAGGGACAAGGAGGTCAGCCCCAGCATTTT,CASSQGQGGQPQHF,14,TRBJ1-5,few,TRBV4-3,NA
TGTGCCAGCAGCTTAGAGGGAGGCGATCAGCCCCAGCATTTT,CASSLEGGDQPQHF,14,TRBJ1-5,NA,TRBV7-6,NA
TGTGCCAGTCGACCCGGGACAGGGGTTCGCGAGCAGTACTTC,CASRPGTGVREQYF,14,TRBJ2-7,NA,TRBV7-9,TRBD1
TGTGCCAGCAGCTCAACACGGGACAGGGGGCTAAGCACAGATACGCAGTATTTT,CASSSTRDRGLSTDTQYF,18,TRBJ2-3,NA,TRBV11-2,TRBD1
TGTGCCAGCAGCTTTAAGAGCTCTGGAAACACCATATATTTT,CASSFKSSGNTIYF,14,TRBJ1-3,NA,TRBV11-2,NA
TGCGCCAGCAGCCAAGCCGGGACTAGCGGGAAACACAATGAGCAGTTCTTC,CASSQAGTSGKHNEQFF,17,TRBJ2-1,NA,TRBV4-1,TRBD2
TGTGCCACCCACCTGGGCGAGCAATCAGCAACTAATGAAAAACTGTTTTTT,CATHLGEQSATNEKLFF,17,TRBJ1-4,NA,TRBV19,NA
TGTGCCAGCGCCCCCTTTTTAGCGGGAGGGCTTAACAATGAGCAGTTCTTC,CASAPFLAGGLNNEQFF,17,TRBJ2-1,NA,TRBV7-2,TRBD2
TGTGCCAGCAGACTCAGATGGGCGGGAGAGCAGTACTTC,CASRLRWAGEQYF,13,TRBJ2-7,NA,TRBV5-4,NA
TGTGCCAGCAGCTTAAACAGAGTCTCTGGGGCCAACGTCCTGACTTTC,CASSLNRVSGANVLTF,16,TRBJ2-6,NA,TRBV7-2,NA
TGTGCCAGCAGTTCCAGCGGGAGTGGGGTTTGGGAGCAGTACTTC,CASSSSGSGVWEQYF,15,TRBJ2-7,NA,TRBV27,TRBD2
TGCGCCAGCAGTTTTGACAGGGCCCTGAATCAGCCCCAGCATTTT,CASSFDRALNQPQHF,15,TRBJ1-5,NA,TRBV10-2,TRBD1
TGTGCCAGCAGCGTCGGTTACTCTGGGGCCAACGTCCTGACTTTC,CASSVGYSGANVLTF,15,TRBJ2-6,NA,TRBV13,NA
TGTGCCAGCAGTTTTATTGGGGGGGGTTCGAAGAACACTGAAGCTTTCTTT,CASSFIGGGSKNTEAFF,17,TRBJ1-1,NA,TRBV28,NA
TGTGCCTGGAGTGCGCACAGGGGAACTAATGAAAAACTGTTTTTT,CAWSAHRGTNEKLFF,15,TRBJ1-4,NA,TRBV30,TRBD1
TGTGCCAGCTATGCAGGGTCCTCCTACGAGCAGTACTTC,CASYAGSSYEQYF,13,TRBJ2-7,NA,TRBV28,NA
TGCGCCAGCAGCCAAGACCCGGCAGGTCAAGACACTGAAGCTTTCTTT,CASSQDPAGQDTEAFF,16,TRBJ1-1,few,TRBV4-3,NA
TGTGCCAGCAGCCCTGATAGTAGCGAGAGGCTCCTCGCCGGGGAGCTGTTTTTT,CASSPDSSERLLAGELFF,18,TRBJ2-2,NA,TRBV5-8,NA
TGTGCCAGCAGCCTGACAGGGTCGGTCGAGCAGTACTTC,CASSLTGSVEQYF,13,TRBJ2-7,NA,TRBV5-4,TRBD1
TGTGCCATAGGGGACAGCCCTCGCGATCAGCCCCAGCATTTT,CAIGDSPRDQPQHF,14,TRBJ1-5,NA,TRBV10-3,TRBD1
TGTGCCAGCAGCTCCTCTAGCGGGAGTCGGAATGAGCAGTTCTTC,CASSSSSGSRNEQFF,15,TRBJ2-1,NA,TRBV13,TRBD2
TGTGCCAGCAGCCCCCAATTAGCGGGGTCTACCGGGGAGCTGTTTTTT,CASSPQLAGSTGELFF,16,TRBJ2-2,NA,TRBV9,TRBD2
TGTGCCAGCAGTTTACCGGGGGGCGGGGGGCTGTTTTTT,CASSLPGGGGLFF,13,TRBJ2-2,once,TRBV28,NA
TGTGCCAGCAGCCCGGGGGGCAAAGGGACTGAAGCTTTCTTT,CASSPGGKGTEAFF,14,TRBJ1-1,NA,TRBV5-6,NA
TGTGCCAGCAGCTTAGGCCGTCTTAGCGGATTAAATGAGCAGTTCTTC,CASSLGRLSGLNEQFF,16,TRBJ2-1,NA,TRBV13,NA